A selection of T cell receptor beta chains follows, all from one sample in a study of T cell repertoires in aging, cancer and after chemotherapy. TCRdb independently ran MiXCR on the multiplex PCR reads; one entry per CDR3 protein. The sample holds over 15,000 distinct CDR3 sequences, 37% seen once. The sample consisted of blood. The receptors originated from a human donor with a solid tumor. Both conserved end residues are trimmed from each CDR3. The order of the fields is J gene, clone size, V gene, D gene, CDR3 protein. The D gene is left open where the match is weak. Clone size is given for some rows only: seen once, a few or many times, or a class if the clone is expanded.

TRBJ1-5 . TRBV21-1 . ASSNPPSPGSNQPQH
TRBJ2-2 medium-sized TRBV13 TRBD2 ASRLAGPNTGELF
TRBJ1-2 . TRBV14 . ASSPQQYGYT
TRBJ2-1 . TRBV6-4 TRBD1 ASSDSRDRGSDEQF
TRBJ2-6 few TRBV19 . AGTRDHFSGANVLT
TRBJ2-3 . TRBV11-1 TRBD2 ASSFVSGRAEDTQY
TRBJ2-7 few TRBV19 TRBD1 ASSMGTVPNEQY
TRBJ2-1 few TRBV29-1 . SVYYRDVYNEQF
TRBJ2-2 medium-sized TRBV29-1 . SGVFLNTGELF
TRBJ1-2 . TRBV9 TRBD1 ASRPGQDQLSYGYT
TRBJ2-5 . TRBV20-1 . SANGGQETQY
TRBJ2-5 medium-sized TRBV6-6 . ASRGGSETQY
TRBJ2-7 . TRBV11-1 . ASSLYVGAYEQY
TRBJ1-6 . TRBV9 TRBD1 ASSVTGGDSPLH
TRBJ1-1 once TRBV5-6 TRBD1 ASSLDWGQRNTEAF
TRBJ1-1 few TRBV27 . ASSFIKNTEAF
TRBJ2-2 . TRBV9 . ASSFRDLNTGELF
TRBJ1-3 . TRBV7-9 . ASSLVAGSDTIY
TRBJ2-1 . TRBV7-3 . ASSLDLGRYNEQF
TRBJ1-6 . TRBV12-3/TRBV12-4 . ASSFRDISSPLH
TRBJ2-7 . TRBV5-4 . ASSFPDISYEQY
TRBJ2-7 . TRBV19 TRBD1 ASTPRWGTGASEQY
TRBJ2-1 . TRBV11-2 TRBD1 ASSPWTGHNEQF
TRBJ2-7 . TRBV30 . AWGQTYEQY
TRBJ2-7 . TRBV4-2 TRBD2 ASSQDGSSGSLNEQY
TRBJ2-7 . TRBV6-5 TRBD2 ASSQGLADETYEQY
TRBJ2-1 medium-sized TRBV19 TRBD2 ASSKLAGQMGEQF
TRBJ2-7 few TRBV29-1 TRBD2 SVSQLAGPYEQY
TRBJ2-2 . TRBV12-3/TRBV12-4 . ASSAVPTGELF
TRBJ2-2 medium-sized TRBV27 TRBD2 ASRPTSGRHTGELF
TRBJ2-1 few TRBV27 TRBD2 ASRFIAGGIDEQF
TRBJ2-3 medium-sized TRBV29-1 . SVEDLGGLSTDTQY
TRBJ2-5 medium-sized TRBV19 . ASSVGTLEETQY
TRBJ2-7 . TRBV11-2 . ASSLGTPRVEQY
TRBJ1-5 . TRBV11-2 . ASSLSPGQPQH
TRBJ2-3 . TRBV20-1 TRBD2 SAGTSGGVGGTQY
TRBJ2-1 . TRBV6-1 TRBD2 AGNPSGGFDEQF
TRBJ1-5 few TRBV12-3/TRBV12-4 TRBD1 ASSLTGGEEQPQH
TRBJ2-7 . TRBV5-4 . ASSLDTGVRYEQY
TRBJ2-7 once TRBV6-6 TRBD2 ASRVGTSGSPYEQY
TRBJ2-7 . TRBV20-1 . SASQPGGSPEQY
TRBJ1-4 . TRBV6-6 TRBD1 ASSPTGGPGNEKLF
TRBJ2-7 . TRBV6-2/TRBV6-3 TRBD1 ASSEQGGEQY
TRBJ2-7 . TRBV10-3 . AISESPGNPYEQY
TRBJ2-3 few TRBV5-7 . ASSFPGVDTQY